A single sample is the source of the 26 T cell receptor beta chains below, sequenced in a study of control samples from healthy donors and cancer patients. Produced via immunoSEQ multiplex PCR; TCRdb's table is partial and in-frame only. The sample lists some 130,000 clones; around nine tenths were seen once. Material for sequencing was PBMCs. Every receptor here comes from a man aged 45-65 years with head and neck cancer.

Here the CDR3 DNA reads TGTGCCACCAGCAGAGGTTTCCTAGCGCAAGAGACCCAGTACTTC. Its protein is CATSRGFLAQETQYF. The chain links TRBV15 to TRBJ2-5; maybe TRBD2 (6 bases). There are 15 residues in the CDR3. Trimming shortened V by 1 base and J by 2 bases, and 11 bases separated the two germline ends. The V gene's germline CDR1 is LNHNV and CDR2 YYDKDF (reference sequence). Filled out from reference TRBV15 and TRBJ2-5, the complete variable domain reads DAMVIQNPRYQVTQFGKPVTLSCSQTLNHNVMYWYQQKSSQAPKLLFHYYDKDFNNEADTPDNFQSRRPNTSFCFLDIRSPGLGDTAMYLCATSRGFLAQETQYFGPGTRLLVL.

This rearrangement joins TRBV7-9 to TRBJ1-2; the D is unclear. Deletions cut 5 bases from V and 6 bases from J, with 13 bases between. Germline V gene lookup returns CDR1 SEHNR and CDR2 FQNEAQ (reference sequence). CDR3 length: 13 residues. The CDR3 DNA follows: TGTGCCAGCAGCAAATCGGAGAGGAATGGCTACACCTTC. Translating gives CASSKSERNGYTF.

The chain combines TRBV27 with TRBJ2-5; 11 nucleotides agree with TRBD2. The V gene's germline CDR1 is MNHEY and CDR2 SMNVEV (reference sequence). J gave up 5 bases and V 5 bases, and 16 bases lay outside the gene matches. This CDR3 contains 18 residues. In DNA, the CDR3 is TGTGCCAGCAGTCCGGGATATACTAGCGGGAGAGGTTGGGAGACCCAGTACTTC. Residues: CASSPGYTSGRGWETQYF.

The chain links TRBV21-1 to TRBJ1-5; the table calls TRBD1, which could not be checked here. TRBV21-1 is reported as a pseudogene. This CDR3 has 17 residues. The CDR3 sequence: CASSSDPGTGYTQPQHF. As DNA, the CDR3 is TGTGCCAGCAGCTCAGACCCCGGGACAGGGTATACTCAGCCCCAGCATTTT.

CDR3 DNA sequence: TGTGCCAGTAGTTCCTCCGAGACAGGGGGCGGAGAAAAACTGTTTTTT. This codes for CASSSSETGGGEKLFF. This chain links TRBV19 with TRBJ1-4, with 10 bases aligning to TRBD1. V was pared by 5 bases and J by 8 bases, with 11 bases of the junction left unmatched. The CDR3 extends over 16 amino acids. CDR1 and CDR2 from the germline V gene are LNHDA and SQIVND (reference sequence).

This clone has a single count. The chain joins TRBV6-5 to TRBJ1-6; 7 nucleotides line up with TRBD1. V lost 6 bases to trimming and J lost 18 bases; unmatched junction nucleotides: 8. This CDR3 spans 11 amino acids. Germline lookup yields CDR1 MNHEY and CDR2 SVGAGI. CDR3 sequence (DNA): TGTGCCAGCAGCTCACAGGGGTCCCACCACTTT. The encoded protein is CASSSQGSHHF.

The J gene is TRBJ2-3, the V gene TRBV10-1; a possible D gene is TRBD2 (5 bases). Trimming shortened V by 2 bases and J by 2 bases, and 11 bases separated the two germline ends. Per the germline V gene, CDR1 is WNHNN and CDR2 is SYGVQD (reference sequence). This CDR3 region has 15 residues. The CDR3 reads CASSETRLLTDTQYF. The CDR3 DNA reads as TGCGCCAGCAGTGAGACTAGACTCCTCACAGATACGCAGTATTTT.

The chain carries TRBV29-1 and TRBJ2-3; 8 bases map to TRBD2. The V gene end was trimmed by 4 bases and the J gene end by 0 bases; junction bases not matched to a gene: 9. CDR3 length: 16 residues. The germline V gene has CDR1 SQVTM and CDR2 ANQGSEA. The CDR3 is CSVVSTGGFSTDTQYF. The CDR3 nucleotides read TGCAGCGTTGTTTCTACGGGGGGGTTTAGCACAGATACGCAGTATTTT.

The chain recombines TRBV7-2 with TRBJ1-5; D is ambiguous. This CDR3 region has 13 residues. Deletions cut 5 bases from V and 7 bases from J, with 12 bases between. CDR1 is SGHTA and CDR2 is FQGNSA in the germline V gene. The CDR3 nucleotides read TGTGCCAGCAGCCCGCAGAGGGAACAGCCCCAGCATTTT. It is translated as CASSPQREQPQHF.

This chain links TRBV10-3 with TRBJ2-1; 9 nucleotides line up with TRBD1. The CDR3 contains 14 residues. J gave up 8 bases and V 6 bases, and 8 bases lay outside the gene matches. Germline-derived CDR1 and CDR2 are ENHRY and SYGVKD. CDR3 nucleotides: TGTGCCATCAGGGTACAGGGGGCGCGGGATGAGCAGTTCTTC. Translated: CAIRVQGARDEQFF.

The rearrangement joins TRBV30 to TRBJ1-2, with 10 bases lining up with TRBD1. After removal of 1 base from V and 8 bases from J, the junction contained 4 bases not matched to a gene. Germline-derived CDR1 and CDR2 are GTSNPN and SVGIG (reference sequence). The CDR3 spans 13 residues. The CDR3 DNA follows: TGTGCCTGGAGTGGGGGGACAGGGGACGGCTACACCTTC. This codes for CAWSGGTGDGYTF. Drawing the rest from reference TRBV30 and TRBJ1-2, the complete variable domain is SQTIHQWPATLVQPVGSPLSLECTVEGTSNPNLYWYRQAAGRGLQLLFYSVGIGQISSEVPQNLSASRPQDRQFILSSKKLLLSDSGFYLCAWSGGTGDGYTFGSGTRLTVV.

The CDR3 nucleotides read TGTGCCAGCAGCTTAGAAACGGCGGGGGGGCTCTACAATGAGCAGTTCTTC. Encoded protein: CASSLETAGGLYNEQFF. This chain connects TRBV7-6 to TRBJ2-1; 9 bases line up with TRBD2. This CDR3 spans 17 amino acids. Germline V lookup: CDR1 SGHVS, CDR2 FNYEAQ. Trimming took 1 base from V and 3 from J; bases not matched to a gene: 7.

This clone was seen only a few times. This chain uses TRBV4-1 with TRBJ1-6; TRBD1 agrees at 9 bases. This CDR3 spans 18 amino acids. Trimming cost V 0 bases and J 9 bases; bases outside gene matches: 12. Germline lookup yields CDR1 MGHRA and CDR2 YSYEKL. CDR3 residues: CASSQDDGTGTSGSPLHF. The CDR3 DNA is TGCGCCAGCAGCCAAGATGATGGGACAGGGACCTCCGGTTCACCCCTCCACTTT.

The V call is TRBV6-5, the J call TRBJ2-1; no definite D call. CDR3 length equals 15 residues. Deletions cut 4 bases from V and 4 bases from J, with 14 bases between. The germline gives CDR1 MNHEY, CDR2 SVGAGI. The CDR3 here is CASSFQDTPYNEQFF. The CDR3 DNA sequence: TGTGCCAGCAGTTTCCAAGACACGCCGTACAATGAGCAGTTCTTC.

J is TRBJ1-3 and V is TRBV2, with D hard to call. The CDR3 length is 13 residues. CDR1 and CDR2 from the germline V gene are SNHLY and FYNNEI. Trimming took 9 bases from V and 4 from J, leaving 13 bases between them. This chain's CDR3 is CARSPVPGNTIYF. CDR3 sequence (DNA): TGTGCCAGGTCCCCCGTGCCCGGAAACACCATATATTTT.

The CDR3 here is CASSAGTGDRVQFF. CDR3 DNA sequence: TGTGCCAGCAGCGCCGGGACTGGGGATAGGGTGCAGTTCTTC. J is TRBJ2-1 and V is TRBV11-3; D is possibly TRBD2 (6 bases). This CDR3 spans 14 amino acids. V lost 5 bases and J lost 12, with 20 bases in between. The V gene's germline CDR1 is SGHNT and CDR2 YENEEA.

The genes are TRBV7-2 and TRBJ2-3; D not resolved. Germline lookup yields CDR1 SGHTA and CDR2 FQGNSA. V was cut by 3 bases and J by 0 bases, with 10 bases left in between. The CDR3 has 15 amino acids. The CDR3 spells CASSLGILSTDTQYF. The CDR3 DNA follows: TGTGCCAGCAGCTTGGGGATTCTCAGCACAGATACGCAGTATTTT.

V and J are TRBV28 and TRBJ2-3, with D perhaps matching TRBD1 (5 bases). Germline CDR1 MDHEN, CDR2 SYDVKM. CDR3 length equals 18 residues. The ends were cut back, 1 base at V and 2 bases at J, with 19 bases in the middle. CDR3 sequence reads: CASSLSRTSSTFTDTQYF. In nucleotides, the CDR3 is TGTGCCAGCAGTTTATCTAGGACATCTTCCACTTTCACAGATACGCAGTATTTT.

This chain connects TRBV6-1 to TRBJ1-6, with 11 bases identical to TRBD1. This CDR3 is built from 17 residues. The J segment lost 14 bases and the V segment lost 0 bases, leaving 12 bases of the junction unmatched. Per germline, CDR1 MNHNS and CDR2 SASEGT. This CDR3 reads CASSEAIRTGGPEALHF. The CDR3 DNA sequence: TGTGCCAGCAGTGAAGCGATTCGGACAGGGGGCCCCGAAGCCCTCCACTTT.

The gene calls are TRBV18 and TRBJ2-5, with TRBD1 identical over 9 bases. V was pared by 4 bases and J by 6 bases, with 6 bases of the junction left unmatched. CDR3 length equals 14 residues. The V gene's germline CDR1 is KGHSH and CDR2 LQKENI. CDR3 sequence: CASSLGQGTKTQYF. DNA of the CDR3: TGTGCCAGCTCACTTGGACAGGGGACCAAGACCCAGTACTTC.

The chain joins TRBV15 to TRBJ1-4, with TRBD1 matching 8 bases. The length of the CDR3 is 17 residues. Germline V gene lookup returns CDR1 LNHNV and CDR2 YYDKDF (reference sequence). With 2 bases clipped from V and 4 bases from J, the junction kept 9 bases outside the gene matches. The CDR3 nucleotides are TGTGCCACCAGCAGACCCGGGACAGGCGAGTTTAATGAAAAACTGTTTTTT. Its protein is CATSRPGTGEFNEKLFF.

V gene TRBV15 combines with J gene TRBJ2-1, with TRBD1 identical over 8 bases. This CDR3 region has 16 residues. With V trimmed by 2 bases and J by 3 bases, 6 bases remained unmatched. Per the germline V gene, CDR1 is LNHNV and CDR2 is YYDKDF (reference sequence). This CDR3 is CATSRLGQEYYNEQFF. The CDR3 bases are TGTGCCACCAGCAGATTGGGACAGGAGTACTACAATGAGCAGTTCTTC.

This clone showed up many times. V is TRBV6-5 and J is TRBJ1-1, with TRBD1 matching over 8 bases. Losses at the gene ends were 5 bases for V and 5 bases for J; bases not matched to a gene: 10. CDR1 is MNHEY and CDR2 is SVGAGI in the germline V gene. The CDR3 length is 15 residues. The CDR3 reads CASSRSQGARTEAFF. CDR3 sequence (DNA): TGTGCCAGCAGTCGGTCCCAGGGGGCTAGGACTGAAGCTTTCTTT.

The chain has TRBV6-1 and TRBJ2-7, with D unresolved. The length of the CDR3 is 12 residues. Trimming took 0 bases from V and 13 from J, leaving 13 bases between them. The germline V gene encodes CDR1 MNHNS and CDR2 SASEGT. The CDR3 region is CASSEAAPIGYF. For the CDR3, the DNA is TGTGCCAGCAGTGAAGCGGCCCCTATAGGATACTTC.

This chain connects TRBV15 to TRBJ2-1; TRBD2 might be the D (5 bases). Trimming shortened V by 0 bases and J by 0 bases, and 12 bases separated the two germline ends. CDR1 and CDR2 (germline): LNHNV, YYDKDF (reference sequence). This CDR3 is 17 amino acids long. The CDR3 sequence is CATSRDVAGSSYNEQFF. The CDR3 DNA reads as TGTGCCACCAGCAGAGATGTGGCGGGTAGCTCCTACAATGAGCAGTTCTTC.

The V gene is TRBV18, the J gene TRBJ2-3; 9 nucleotides align to TRBD2. The V segment lost 2 bases and the J segment 3 bases; nucleotides outside the gene matches: 3. The CDR3 spans 15 residues. From germline, CDR1 is KGHSH and CDR2 LQKENI. In DNA, the CDR3 is TGTGCCAGCTCACCAGATAGCGGGAGTACAGATACGCAGTATTTT. Translated, it gives CASSPDSGSTDTQYF.